This TCR beta chain stems from a study of blood T cell repertoires in COVID-19. Study information: COVID-19 samples from acute and convalescent phases originated in the United States, Italy and Spain. T cells, B-cell-depleted T cells, or PBMCs provided the cDNA or gDNA that served as material.

Trimming removed 1 base from V and 7 bases from J, with 10 bases in between. CDR1 and CDR2 (germline): SNHLY, FYNNEI. The CDR3 consists of 13 residues. Study processing details: Reference gene primer amplification gave nucleated cell count estimates. Here immunoSEQ multiplex PCR was the method, and the copy in TCRdb shows in-frame clones only, minus some. V and J calls plus clone size are reproduced from that table; the DNA served to infer D and trimming. Here the sample spans hundreds of thousands of clones, 86% being singletons. The sequencing sample was made of peripheral blood. The receptor was derived from a woman in her 30s with active or convalescent COVID-19. The chain links TRBV2 to TRBJ2-5; no definite D call. CDR3 in DNA: TGTGCCAGCAGTGAAGTAAGAGATGGGACCCAGTACTTC. Translating gives CASSEVRDGTQYF.